This T cell receptor beta chain derives from a study of neoadjuvant anti-PD-1 for oral cavity cancer. Patients had newly diagnosed, untreated stage II-IVA oral cavity squamous cell carcinoma. Clones were read by immunoSEQ multiplex PCR, and TCRdb kept only the in-frame ones, dropping some. Altogether 65,000 to 95,000 clones are present, about 80% being singletons, with the ten largest covering over 3%. The receptor's source is a person between 35 and 79 years old with oral cavity squamous cell carcinoma. Sequenced here: PBMCs, sampled before nivolumab (anti-PD-1) treatment.

CDR3 amino acids: CASSLGVSRMSSYEQYF. CDR3 sequence (DNA): TGTGCCAGCAGCTTAGGGGTCTCGCGGATGAGCTCCTACGAGCAGTACTTC. This sequence joins TRBV7-6 and TRBJ2-7, with unresolved D. CDR1 SGHVS and CDR2 FNYEAQ come from the germline V gene. This CDR3 is built from 17 residues. The V gene lost 1 base and the J gene lost 0 bases, with 16 bases spanning the gap.